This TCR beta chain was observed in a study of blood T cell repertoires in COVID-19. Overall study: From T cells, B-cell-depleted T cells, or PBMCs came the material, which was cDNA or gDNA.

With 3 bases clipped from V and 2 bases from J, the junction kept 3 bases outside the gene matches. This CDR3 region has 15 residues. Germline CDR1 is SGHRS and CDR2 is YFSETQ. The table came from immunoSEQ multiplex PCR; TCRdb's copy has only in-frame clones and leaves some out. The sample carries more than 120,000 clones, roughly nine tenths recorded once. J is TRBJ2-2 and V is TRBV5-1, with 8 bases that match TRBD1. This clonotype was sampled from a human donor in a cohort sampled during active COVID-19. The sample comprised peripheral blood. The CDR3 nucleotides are TGCGCCAGCAGCTCCGGACAGGGAAACACCGGGGAGCTGTTTTTT. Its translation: CASSSGQGNTGELFF.